Listed here is a single T cell receptor (beta chain). These data come from a study of blood T cell repertoires in COVID-19. Across the study: Sites across the United States, Italy and Spain contributed samples from acute and convalescent COVID-19.

CDR3 length: 13 residues. CDR1 is ENHRY and CDR2 is SYGVKD in the germline V gene. With V trimmed by 10 bases and J by 5 bases, 8 bases remained unmatched. Which cohort a participant joined came from the clinical history participants gave. In the source study's methods: Counts of nucleated cells, estimated from reference gene primer amplification, were obtained. Produced via immunoSEQ multiplex PCR; TCRdb's table is partial and in-frame only. V and J calls and clone size are copied from that table; D and trimming were computed from the DNA. The data show about 400,000 clones, roughly 88% seen once. This TCR was sampled from a woman aged 40 to 50 with acute COVID-19. Sequences were obtained from PBMCs or T cells enriched from blood (not recorded which). The V call is TRBV10-3, the J call TRBJ2-1; 7 bases are a match to TRBD1. CDR3 in DNA: TGTGCCACCCCTGGGACAGAAGACAATGAGCAGTTCTTC. Residues: CATPGTEDNEQFF.